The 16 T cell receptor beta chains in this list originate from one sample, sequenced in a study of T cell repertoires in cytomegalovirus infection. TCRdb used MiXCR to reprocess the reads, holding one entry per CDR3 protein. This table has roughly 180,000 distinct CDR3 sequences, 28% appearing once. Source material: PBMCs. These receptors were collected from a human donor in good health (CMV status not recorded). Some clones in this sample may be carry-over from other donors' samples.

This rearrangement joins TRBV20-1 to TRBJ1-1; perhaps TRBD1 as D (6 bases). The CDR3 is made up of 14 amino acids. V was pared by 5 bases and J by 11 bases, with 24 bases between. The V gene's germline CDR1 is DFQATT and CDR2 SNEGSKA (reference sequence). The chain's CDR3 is CSAQFKQGNPGAFF. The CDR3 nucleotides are TGCAGTGCTCAATTTAAACAGGGAAACCCCGGGGCTTTCTTT.

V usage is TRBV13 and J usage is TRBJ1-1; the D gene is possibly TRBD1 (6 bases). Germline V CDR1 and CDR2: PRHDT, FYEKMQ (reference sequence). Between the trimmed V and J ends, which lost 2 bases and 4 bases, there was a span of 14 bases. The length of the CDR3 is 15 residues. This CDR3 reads CASSLSTGSGTEAFF. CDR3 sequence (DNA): TGTGCCAGCAGCTTATCGACAGGCTCGGGCACTGAAGCTTTCTTT.

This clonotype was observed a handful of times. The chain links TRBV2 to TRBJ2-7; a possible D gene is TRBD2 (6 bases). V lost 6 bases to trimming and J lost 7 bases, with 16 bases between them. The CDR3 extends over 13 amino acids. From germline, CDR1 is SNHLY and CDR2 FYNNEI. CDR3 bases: TGTGCCAGCAGGGGTAGCGGAGTTTGGGAGCAGTACTTC. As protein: CASRGSGVWEQYF.

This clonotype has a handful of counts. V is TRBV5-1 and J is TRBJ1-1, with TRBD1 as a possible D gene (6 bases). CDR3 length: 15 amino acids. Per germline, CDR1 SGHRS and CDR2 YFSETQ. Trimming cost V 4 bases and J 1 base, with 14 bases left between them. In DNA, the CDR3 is TGCGCCAGCAGCGATACAGGGAAGGCGAACACTGAAGCTTTCTTT. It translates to CASSDTGKANTEAFF.

This chain's CDR3 is CASSLHGTSRGYTF. The CDR3 DNA is TGTGCCAGCAGCTTACACGGGACATCGCGGGGCTACACCTTC. The chain carries TRBV11-3 and TRBJ1-2, with D tentatively TRBD1 (6 bases). The V gene lost 2 bases and the J gene lost 8 bases, with 15 bases spanning the gap. CDR1 is SGHNT, CDR2 YENEEA, per germline. CDR3 length: 14 residues.

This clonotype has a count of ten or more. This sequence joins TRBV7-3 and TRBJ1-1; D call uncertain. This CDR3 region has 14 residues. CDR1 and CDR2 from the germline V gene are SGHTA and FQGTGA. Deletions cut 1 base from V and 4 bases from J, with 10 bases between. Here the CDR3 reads CASSLNAWGTEAFF. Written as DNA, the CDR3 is TGTGCCAGCAGCTTAAACGCTTGGGGCACTGAAGCTTTCTTT.

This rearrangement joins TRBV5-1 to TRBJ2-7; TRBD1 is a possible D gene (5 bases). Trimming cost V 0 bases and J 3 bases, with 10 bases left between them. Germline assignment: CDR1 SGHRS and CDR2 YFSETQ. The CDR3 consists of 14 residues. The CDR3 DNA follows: TGCGCCAGCAGCTTGGCCGACAGCCACTACGAGCAGTACTTC. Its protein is CASSLADSHYEQYF.

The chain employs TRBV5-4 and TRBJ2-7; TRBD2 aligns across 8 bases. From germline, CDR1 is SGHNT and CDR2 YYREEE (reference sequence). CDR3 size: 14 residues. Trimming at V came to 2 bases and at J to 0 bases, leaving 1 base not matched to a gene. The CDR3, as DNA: TGTGCCAGCAGCTTAGCGGGGGCCTCCTACGAGCAGTACTTC. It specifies CASSLAGASYEQYF.

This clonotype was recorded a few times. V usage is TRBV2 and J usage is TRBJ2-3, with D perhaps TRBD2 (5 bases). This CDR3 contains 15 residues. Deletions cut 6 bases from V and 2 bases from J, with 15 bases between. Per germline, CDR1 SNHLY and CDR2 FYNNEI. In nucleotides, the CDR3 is TGTGCCAGCAGGGCCGGGAAGGATCCCACAGATACGCAGTATTTT. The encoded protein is CASRAGKDPTDTQYF.

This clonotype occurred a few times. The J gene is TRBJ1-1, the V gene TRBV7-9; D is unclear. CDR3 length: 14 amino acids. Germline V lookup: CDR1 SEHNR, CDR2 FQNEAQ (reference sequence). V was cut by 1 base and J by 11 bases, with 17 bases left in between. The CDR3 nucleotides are TGTGCCAGCAGCTTAGGGGAGATTGGGAGGATGGCTTTCTTT. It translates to CASSLGEIGRMAFF.

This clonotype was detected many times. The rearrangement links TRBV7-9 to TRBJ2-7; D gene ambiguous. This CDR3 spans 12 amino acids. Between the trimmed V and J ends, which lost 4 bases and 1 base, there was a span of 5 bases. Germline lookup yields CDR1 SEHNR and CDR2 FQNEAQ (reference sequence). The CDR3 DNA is TGTGCCAGCAGCTCCTTTTCCTACGAGCAGTACTTC. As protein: CASSSFSYEQYF.

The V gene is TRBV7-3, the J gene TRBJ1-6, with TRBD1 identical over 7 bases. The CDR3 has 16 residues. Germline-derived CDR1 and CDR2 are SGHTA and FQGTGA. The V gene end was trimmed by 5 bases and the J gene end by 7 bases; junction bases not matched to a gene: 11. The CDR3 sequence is CASSVGRGRRNSPLHF. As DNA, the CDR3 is TGTGCCAGCAGCGTTGGGAGGGGGCGGCGAAATTCACCCCTCCACTTT.

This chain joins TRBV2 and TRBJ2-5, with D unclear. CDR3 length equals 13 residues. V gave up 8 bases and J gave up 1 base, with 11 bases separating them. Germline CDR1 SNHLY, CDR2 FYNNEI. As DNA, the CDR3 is TGTGCCAGCCGGGCCGCTCCCCAAGAGACCCAGTACTTC. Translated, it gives CASRAAPQETQYF.

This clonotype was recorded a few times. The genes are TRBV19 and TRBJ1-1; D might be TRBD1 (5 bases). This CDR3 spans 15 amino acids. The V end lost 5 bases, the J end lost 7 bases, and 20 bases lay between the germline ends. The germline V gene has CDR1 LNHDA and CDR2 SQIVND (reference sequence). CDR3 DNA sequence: TGTGCCAGTAGTGTCGTTAGGTTGGGGACCCATGAAGCTTTCTTT. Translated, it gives CASSVVRLGTHEAFF.

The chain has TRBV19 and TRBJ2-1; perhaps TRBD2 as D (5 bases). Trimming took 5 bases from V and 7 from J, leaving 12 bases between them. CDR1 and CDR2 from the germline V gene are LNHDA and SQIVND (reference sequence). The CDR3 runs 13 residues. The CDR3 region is CASSPLEANEQFF. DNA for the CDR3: TGTGCCAGTAGTCCGCTGGAGGCGAATGAGCAGTTCTTC.

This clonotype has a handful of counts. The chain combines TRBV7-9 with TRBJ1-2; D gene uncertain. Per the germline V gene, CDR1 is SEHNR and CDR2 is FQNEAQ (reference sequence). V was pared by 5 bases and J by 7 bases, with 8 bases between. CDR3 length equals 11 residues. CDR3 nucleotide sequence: TGTGCCAGCAGCACGGAACGTGGCTACACCTTC. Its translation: CASSTERGYTF. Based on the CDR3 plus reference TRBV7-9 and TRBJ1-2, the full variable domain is DTGVSQNPRHKITKRGQNVTFRCDPISEHNRLYWYRQTLGQGPEFLTYFQNEAQLEKSRLLSDRFSAERPKGSFSTLEIQRTEQGDSAMYLCASSTERGYTFGSGTRLTVV.